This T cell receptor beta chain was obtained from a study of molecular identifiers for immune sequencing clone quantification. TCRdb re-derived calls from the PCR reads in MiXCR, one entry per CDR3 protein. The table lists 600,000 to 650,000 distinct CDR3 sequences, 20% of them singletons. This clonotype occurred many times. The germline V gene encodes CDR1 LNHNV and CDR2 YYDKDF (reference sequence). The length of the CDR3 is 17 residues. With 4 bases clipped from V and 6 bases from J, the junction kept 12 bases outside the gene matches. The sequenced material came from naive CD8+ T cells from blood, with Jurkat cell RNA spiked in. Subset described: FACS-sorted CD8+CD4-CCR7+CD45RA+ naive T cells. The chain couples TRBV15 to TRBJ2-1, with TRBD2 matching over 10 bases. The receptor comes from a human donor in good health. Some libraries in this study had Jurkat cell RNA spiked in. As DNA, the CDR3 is TGTGCCACCAGCACCATACCGACTAGCGGGCGTGGCAATGAGCAGTTCTTC. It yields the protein CATSTIPTSGRGNEQFF. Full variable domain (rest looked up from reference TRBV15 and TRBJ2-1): DAMVIQNPRYQVTQFGKPVTLSCSQTLNHNVMYWYQQKSSQAPKLLFHYYDKDFNNEADTPDNFQSRRPNTSFCFLDIRSPGLGDTAMYLCATSTIPTSGRGNEQFFGPGTRLTVL.